This T cell receptor (beta chain) was recovered during a study of regulatory T cells in long-lasting Graves disease. This clonotype has a count of ten or more. Arm-PCR of CDR3 regions and iRepertoire HTBI primers were used to build TCR beta libraries. In TCRdb, the multiplex PCR reads were re-called with MiXCR into one record per CDR3 protein. The top ten hold roughly 15% of the sample, which has around 460,000 distinct CDR3 sequences, 14% seen once. Documented time point: newly diagnosed GD, antithyroid drugs for less than 3 months. The TCR library was prepared using RNA isolated from PBMCs. The same data also contributed to another study, on T cells in Graves' hyperthyroidism and ophthalmopathy. That paper notes: Patients were excluded for uncontrolled infection, other autoimmune disease, pregnancy or lactation. Diagnostic decisions used clinical symptoms, serum thyroxine and TRAb, thyroid ultrasound and orbital computed tomography. The TCR CDR3 was amplified in a first-round RT-PCR using the HTBI primer set.

This clonotype was obtained from a woman between 45 and 60 years old with Graves disease. The material was peripheral blood mononuclear cells (PBMCs), obtained at new diagnosis, from a patient treated with antithyroid drugs.

The CDR3 spells CASSAEGTEAFF. The CDR3 coding sequence is TGTGCCAGCAGTGCAGAGGGGACTGAAGCTTTCTTT. The chain is built from TRBV28 and TRBJ1-1, with D possibly TRBD1 on 5 matching bases. The germline V and J ends were trimmed by 5 bases and 5 bases, with 9 bases remaining between them. CDR3 size: 12 residues. CDR1 and CDR2 (germline): MDHEN, SYDVKM.